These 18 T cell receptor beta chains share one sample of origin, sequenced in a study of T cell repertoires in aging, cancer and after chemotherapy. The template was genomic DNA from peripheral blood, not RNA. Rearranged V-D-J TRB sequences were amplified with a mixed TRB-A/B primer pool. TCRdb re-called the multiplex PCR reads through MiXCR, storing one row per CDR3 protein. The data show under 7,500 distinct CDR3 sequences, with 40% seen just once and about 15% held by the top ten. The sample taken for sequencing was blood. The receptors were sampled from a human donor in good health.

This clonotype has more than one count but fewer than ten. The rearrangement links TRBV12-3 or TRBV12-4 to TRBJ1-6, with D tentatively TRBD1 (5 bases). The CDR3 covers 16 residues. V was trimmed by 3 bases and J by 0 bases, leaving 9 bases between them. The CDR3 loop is CASSFLGGSYNSPLHF. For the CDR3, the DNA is TGTGCCAGCAGTTTCCTGGGGGGCTCCTATAATTCACCCCTCCACTTT.

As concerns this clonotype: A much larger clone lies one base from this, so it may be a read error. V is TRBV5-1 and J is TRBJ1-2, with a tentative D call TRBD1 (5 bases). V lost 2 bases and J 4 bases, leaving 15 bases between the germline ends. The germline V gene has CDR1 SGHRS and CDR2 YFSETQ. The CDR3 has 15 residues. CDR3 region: CASSFREVLIYGYTF. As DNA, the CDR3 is TGCGCCAGCAGCTTCAGGGAGGTGCTAATCTATGGCTACACCTTC.

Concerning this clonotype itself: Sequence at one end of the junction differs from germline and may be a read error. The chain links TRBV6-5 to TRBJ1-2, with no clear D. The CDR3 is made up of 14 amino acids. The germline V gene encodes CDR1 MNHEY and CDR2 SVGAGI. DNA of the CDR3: TGTGCCAGCAGTCAGGCGGAGGTGAACTATGACTACACCTTC. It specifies CASSQAEVNYDYTF.

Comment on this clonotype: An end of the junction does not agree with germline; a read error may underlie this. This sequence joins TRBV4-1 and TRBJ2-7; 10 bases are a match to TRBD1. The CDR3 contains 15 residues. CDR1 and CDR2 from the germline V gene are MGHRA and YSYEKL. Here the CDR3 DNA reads TGTGCCAGCAGCCTCGGACAGGGGGGCTCCTACGAGCAGTACTTC. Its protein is CASSLGQGGSYEQYF.

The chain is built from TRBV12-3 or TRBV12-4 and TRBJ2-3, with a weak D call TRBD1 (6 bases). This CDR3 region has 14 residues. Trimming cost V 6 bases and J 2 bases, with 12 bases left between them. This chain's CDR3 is CASRTDRNTDTQYF. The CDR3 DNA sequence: TGTGCCAGCAGAACCGACAGGAACACAGATACGCAGTATTTT.

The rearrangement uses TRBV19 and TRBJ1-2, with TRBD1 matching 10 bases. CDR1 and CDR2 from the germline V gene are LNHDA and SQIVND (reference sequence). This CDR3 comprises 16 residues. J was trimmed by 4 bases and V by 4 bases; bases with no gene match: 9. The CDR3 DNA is TGTGCCAGTAGTACCAACCGGGACAGGGGATCCTATGGCTACACCTTC. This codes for CASSTNRDRGSYGYTF. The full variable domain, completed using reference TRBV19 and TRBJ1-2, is DGGITQSPKYLFRKEGQNVTLSCEQNLNHDAMYWYRQDPGQGLRLIYYSQIVNDFQKGDIAEGYSVSREKKESFPLTVTSAQKNPTAFYLCASSTNRDRGSYGYTFGSGTRLTVV.

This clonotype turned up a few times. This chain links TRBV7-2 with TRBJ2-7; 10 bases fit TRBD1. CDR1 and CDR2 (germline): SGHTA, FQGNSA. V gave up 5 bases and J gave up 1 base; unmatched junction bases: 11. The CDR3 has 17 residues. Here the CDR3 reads CASSIPGQGSNSYEQYF. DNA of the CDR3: TGTGCCAGCAGCATACCGGGACAGGGGTCTAATTCCTACGAGCAGTACTTC.

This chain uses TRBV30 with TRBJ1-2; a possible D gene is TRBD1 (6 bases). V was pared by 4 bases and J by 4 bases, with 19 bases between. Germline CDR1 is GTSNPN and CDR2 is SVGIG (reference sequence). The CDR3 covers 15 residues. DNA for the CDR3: TGTGCCTGGAACAACTATCTCACAGGGATCTATGGCTACACCTTC. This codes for CAWNNYLTGIYGYTF.

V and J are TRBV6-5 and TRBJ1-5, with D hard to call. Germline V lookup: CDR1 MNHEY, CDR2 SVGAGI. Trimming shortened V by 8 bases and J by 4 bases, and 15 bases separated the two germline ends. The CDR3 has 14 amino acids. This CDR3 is CASSRQSENQPQHF. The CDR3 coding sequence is TGTGCCAGCTCCCGCCAATCCGAGAATCAGCCCCAGCATTTT.

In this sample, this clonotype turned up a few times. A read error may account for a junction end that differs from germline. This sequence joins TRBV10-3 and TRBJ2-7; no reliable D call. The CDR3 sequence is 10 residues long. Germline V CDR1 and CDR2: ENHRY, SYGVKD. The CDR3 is CASWSGEQYF. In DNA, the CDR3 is TGCGCCAGCTGGTCTGGTGAGCAGTACTTC.

CDR3 in amino acids: CASTGQKYNEQFF. In DNA, the CDR3 is TGTGCCAGCACAGGACAGAAATACAATGAGCAGTTCTTC. The J gene is TRBJ2-1, the V gene TRBV6-5; D may be TRBD1 (6 bases). CDR3 size: 13 residues. Germline CDR1 is MNHEY and CDR2 is SVGAGI. The V gene lost 7 bases and the J gene lost 4 bases, with 11 bases spanning the gap.

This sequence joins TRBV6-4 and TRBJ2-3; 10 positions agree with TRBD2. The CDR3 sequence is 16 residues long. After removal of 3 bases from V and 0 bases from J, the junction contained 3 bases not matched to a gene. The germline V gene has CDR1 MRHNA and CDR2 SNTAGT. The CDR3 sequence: CASSESSGGSTDTQYF. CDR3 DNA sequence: TGTGCCAGCAGTGAGTCTAGCGGGGGTAGCACAGATACGCAGTATTTT.

Written as DNA, the CDR3 is TGTGCCAGCATGATAGCCCCGGTTACAACTAATGAAAAACTGTTTTTT. Translation gives CASMIAPVTTNEKLFF. This sequence joins TRBV6-6 and TRBJ1-4; D unclear. CDR3 length: 16 residues. Germline CDR1 reads MNHNY; CDR2 reads SVGAGI (reference sequence). The V end was cut by 7 bases, the J end by 0 bases, with 15 bases between.

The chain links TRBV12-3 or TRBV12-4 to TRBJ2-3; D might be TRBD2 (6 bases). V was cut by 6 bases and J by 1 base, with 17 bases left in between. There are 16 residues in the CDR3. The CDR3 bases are TGTGCCAGCAGCCCTAGTCGGGGGAGCCGCACAGATACGCAGTATTTT. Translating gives CASSPSRGSRTDTQYF.

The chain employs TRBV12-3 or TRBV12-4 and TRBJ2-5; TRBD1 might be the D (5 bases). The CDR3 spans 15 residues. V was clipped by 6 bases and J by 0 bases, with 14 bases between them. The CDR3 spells CASSPRGRDQETQYF. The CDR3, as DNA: TGTGCCAGCAGCCCTAGGGGCAGGGACCAAGAGACCCAGTACTTC.

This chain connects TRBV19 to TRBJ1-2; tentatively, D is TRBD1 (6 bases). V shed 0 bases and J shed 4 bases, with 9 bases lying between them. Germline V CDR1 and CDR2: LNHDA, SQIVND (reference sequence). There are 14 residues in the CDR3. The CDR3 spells CASSIDRGGYGYTF. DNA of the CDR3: TGTGCCAGTAGTATAGACAGGGGCGGCTATGGCTACACCTTC.

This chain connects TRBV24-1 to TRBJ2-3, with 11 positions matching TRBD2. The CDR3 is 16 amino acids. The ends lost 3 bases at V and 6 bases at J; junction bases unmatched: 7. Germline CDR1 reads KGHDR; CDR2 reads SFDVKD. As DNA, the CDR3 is TGTGCCACCAGTGATCCACTAGCGGGGGTGGGGGATACGCAGTATTTT. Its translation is CATSDPLAGVGDTQYF.

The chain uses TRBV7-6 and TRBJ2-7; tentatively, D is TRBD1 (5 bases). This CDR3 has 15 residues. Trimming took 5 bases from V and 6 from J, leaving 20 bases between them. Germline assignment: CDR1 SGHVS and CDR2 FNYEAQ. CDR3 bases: TGTGCCAGCAGCCGAACGGACACGGGTTTCATCGAGCAGTACTTC. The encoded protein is CASSRTDTGFIEQYF.